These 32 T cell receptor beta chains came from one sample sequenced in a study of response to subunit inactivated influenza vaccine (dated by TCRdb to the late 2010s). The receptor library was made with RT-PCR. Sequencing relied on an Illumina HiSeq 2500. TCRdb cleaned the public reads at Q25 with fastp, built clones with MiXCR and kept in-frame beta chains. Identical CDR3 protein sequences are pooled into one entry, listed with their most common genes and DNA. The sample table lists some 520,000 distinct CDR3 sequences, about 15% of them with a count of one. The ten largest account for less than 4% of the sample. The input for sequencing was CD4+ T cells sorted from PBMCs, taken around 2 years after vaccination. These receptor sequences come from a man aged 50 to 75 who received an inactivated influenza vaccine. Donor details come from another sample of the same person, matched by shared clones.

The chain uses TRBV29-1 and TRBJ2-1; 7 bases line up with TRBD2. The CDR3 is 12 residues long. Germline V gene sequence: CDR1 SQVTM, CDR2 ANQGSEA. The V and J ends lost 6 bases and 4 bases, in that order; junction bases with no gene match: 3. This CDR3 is CSVVLAYNEQFF. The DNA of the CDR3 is TGCAGCGTCGTACTAGCGTACAATGAGCAGTTCTTC.

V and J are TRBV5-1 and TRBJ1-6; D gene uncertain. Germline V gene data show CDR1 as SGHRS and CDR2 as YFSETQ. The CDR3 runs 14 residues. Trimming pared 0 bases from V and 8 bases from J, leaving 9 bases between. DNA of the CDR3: TGCGCCAGCAGCTTGGTCCCAGAGCATTCACCCCTCCACTTT. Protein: CASSLVPEHSPLHF.

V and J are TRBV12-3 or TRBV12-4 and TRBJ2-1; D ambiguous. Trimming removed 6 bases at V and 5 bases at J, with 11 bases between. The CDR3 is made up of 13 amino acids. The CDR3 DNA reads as TGTGCCAGCAGGAAGGGCCGAAACAATGAGCAGTTCTTC. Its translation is CASRKGRNNEQFF.

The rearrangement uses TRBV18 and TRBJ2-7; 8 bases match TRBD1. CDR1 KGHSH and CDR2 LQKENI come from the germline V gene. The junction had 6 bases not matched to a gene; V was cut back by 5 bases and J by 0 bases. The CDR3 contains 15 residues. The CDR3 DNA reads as TGTGCCAGCTCAATCGACAGGGGCCTCTCCTACGAGCAGTACTTC. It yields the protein CASSIDRGLSYEQYF.

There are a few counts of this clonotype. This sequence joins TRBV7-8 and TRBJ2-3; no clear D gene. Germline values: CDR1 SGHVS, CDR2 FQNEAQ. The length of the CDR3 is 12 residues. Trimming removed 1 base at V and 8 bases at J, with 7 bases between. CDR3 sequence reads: CASSLEFGTQYF. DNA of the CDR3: TGTGCCAGCAGCTTAGAGTTTGGTACGCAGTATTTT. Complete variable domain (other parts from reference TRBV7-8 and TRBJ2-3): GAGVSQSPRYKVAKRGQDVALRCDPISGHVSLFWYQQALGQGPEFLTYFQNEAQLDKSGLPSDRFFAERPEGSVSTLKIQRTQQEDSAVYLCASSLEFGTQYFGPGTRLTVL.

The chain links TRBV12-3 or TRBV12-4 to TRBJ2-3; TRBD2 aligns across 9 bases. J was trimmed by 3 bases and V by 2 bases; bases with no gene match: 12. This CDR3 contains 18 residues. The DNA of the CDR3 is TGTGCCAGCAGTTTATACGGGACTAGCTCCGAGGTAACAGATACGCAGTATTTT. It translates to CASSLYGTSSEVTDTQYF.

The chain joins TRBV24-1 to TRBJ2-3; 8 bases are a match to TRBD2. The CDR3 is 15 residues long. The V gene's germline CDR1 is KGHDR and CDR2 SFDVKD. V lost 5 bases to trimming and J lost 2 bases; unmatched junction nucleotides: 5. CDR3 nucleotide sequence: TGTGCCACCAGTGTCCCCGGGGGGGCCACAGATACGCAGTATTTT. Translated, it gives CATSVPGGATDTQYF.

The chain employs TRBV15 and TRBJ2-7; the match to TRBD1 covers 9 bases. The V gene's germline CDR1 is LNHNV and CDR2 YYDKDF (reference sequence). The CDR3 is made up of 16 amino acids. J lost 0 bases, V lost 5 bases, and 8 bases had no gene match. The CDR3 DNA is TGTGCCACCAGCGAGGGACCGGGACAGGGCTCCTACGAGCAGTACTTC. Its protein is CATSEGPGQGSYEQYF.

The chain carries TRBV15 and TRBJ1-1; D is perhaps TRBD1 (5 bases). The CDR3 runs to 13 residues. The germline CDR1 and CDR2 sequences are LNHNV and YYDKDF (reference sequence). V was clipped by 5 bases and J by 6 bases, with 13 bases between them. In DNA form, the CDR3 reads TGTGCCACCAGCGAAGCCCAGGGTTCTGAAGCTTTCTTT. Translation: CATSEAQGSEAFF.

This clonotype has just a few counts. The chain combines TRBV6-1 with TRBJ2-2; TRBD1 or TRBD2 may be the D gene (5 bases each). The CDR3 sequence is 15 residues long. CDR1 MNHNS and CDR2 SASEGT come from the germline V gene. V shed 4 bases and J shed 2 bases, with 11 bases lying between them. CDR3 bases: TGTGCCAGCAGTGCCGGGACCCTTAACACCGGGGAGCTGTTTTTT. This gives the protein CASSAGTLNTGELFF.

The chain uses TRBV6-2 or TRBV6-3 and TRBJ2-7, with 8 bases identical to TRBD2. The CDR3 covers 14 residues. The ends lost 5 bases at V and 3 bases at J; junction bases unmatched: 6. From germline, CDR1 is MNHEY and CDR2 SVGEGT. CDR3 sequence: CASSRGTSVYEQYF. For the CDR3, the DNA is TGTGCCAGCAGTCGCGGGACTAGTGTCTACGAGCAGTACTTC.

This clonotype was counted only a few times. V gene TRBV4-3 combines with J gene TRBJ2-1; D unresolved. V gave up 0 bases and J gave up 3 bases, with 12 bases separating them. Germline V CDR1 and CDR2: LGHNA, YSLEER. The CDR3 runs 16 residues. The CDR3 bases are TGCGCCAGCAGCCAAGAATCGAACGGTCTCTACAATGAGCAGTTCTTC. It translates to CASSQESNGLYNEQFF.

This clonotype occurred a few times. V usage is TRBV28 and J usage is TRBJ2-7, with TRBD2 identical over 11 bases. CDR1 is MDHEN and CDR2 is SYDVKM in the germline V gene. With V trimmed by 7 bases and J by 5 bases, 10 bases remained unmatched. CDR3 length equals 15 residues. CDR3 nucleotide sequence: TGTGCCAGCATCCGTACTAGCGGGAGATTGGACGAGCAGTACTTC. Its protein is CASIRTSGRLDEQYF.

As DNA, the CDR3 is TGTGCCAGCAGCACCTATAGGACAGGGGGTAAAGGGGGCACAGATACGCAGTATTTT. This codes for CASSTYRTGGKGGTDTQYF. The chain couples TRBV7-8 to TRBJ2-3; 10 nucleotides agree with TRBD1. The J segment lost 1 base and the V segment lost 5 bases, leaving 15 bases of the junction unmatched. The CDR3 totals 19 residues. CDR1 is SGHVS, CDR2 FQNEAQ, per germline.

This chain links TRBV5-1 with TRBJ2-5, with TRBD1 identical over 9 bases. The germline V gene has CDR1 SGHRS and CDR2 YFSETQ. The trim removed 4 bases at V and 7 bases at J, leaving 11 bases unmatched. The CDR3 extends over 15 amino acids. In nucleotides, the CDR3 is TGCGCCAGCAGCGTGGGACAGGGAACCTCCCGGACCCAGTACTTC. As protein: CASSVGQGTSRTQYF.

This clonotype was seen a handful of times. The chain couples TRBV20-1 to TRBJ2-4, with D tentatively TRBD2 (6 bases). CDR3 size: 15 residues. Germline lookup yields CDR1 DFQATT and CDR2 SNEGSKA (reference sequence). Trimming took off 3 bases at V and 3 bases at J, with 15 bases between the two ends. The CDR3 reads CSASGGAQGKNIQYF. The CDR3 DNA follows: TGCAGTGCTAGTGGCGGGGCGCAGGGCAAAAACATTCAGTACTTC.

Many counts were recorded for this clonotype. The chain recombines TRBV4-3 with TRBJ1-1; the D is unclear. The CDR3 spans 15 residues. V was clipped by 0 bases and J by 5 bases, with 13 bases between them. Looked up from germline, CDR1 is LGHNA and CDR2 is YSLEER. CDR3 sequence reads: CASSQERGVRTEAFF. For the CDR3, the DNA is TGCGCCAGCAGCCAAGAACGGGGAGTTAGGACTGAAGCTTTCTTT.

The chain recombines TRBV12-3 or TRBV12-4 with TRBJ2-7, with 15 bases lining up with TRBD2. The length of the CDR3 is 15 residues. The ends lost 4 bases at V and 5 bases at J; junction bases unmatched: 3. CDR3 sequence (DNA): TGTGCCAGCAGTTGGGGACTAGCGGGAGGTAACGAGCAGTACTTC. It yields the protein CASSWGLAGGNEQYF.

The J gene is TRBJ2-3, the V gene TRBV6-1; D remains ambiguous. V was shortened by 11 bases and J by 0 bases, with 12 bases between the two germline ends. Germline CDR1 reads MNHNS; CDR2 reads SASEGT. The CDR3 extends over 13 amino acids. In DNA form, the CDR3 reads TGTGCCGTCTCGGCAGCTAGCACAGATACGCAGTATTTT. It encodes CAVSAASTDTQYF.

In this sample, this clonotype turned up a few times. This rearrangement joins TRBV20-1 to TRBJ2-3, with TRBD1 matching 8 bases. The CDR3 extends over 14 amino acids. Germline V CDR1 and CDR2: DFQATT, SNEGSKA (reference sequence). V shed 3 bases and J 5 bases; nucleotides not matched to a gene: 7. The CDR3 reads CSASFGQGIDTQYF. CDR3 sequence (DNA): TGCAGTGCTAGTTTTGGACAGGGAATAGATACGCAGTATTTT.

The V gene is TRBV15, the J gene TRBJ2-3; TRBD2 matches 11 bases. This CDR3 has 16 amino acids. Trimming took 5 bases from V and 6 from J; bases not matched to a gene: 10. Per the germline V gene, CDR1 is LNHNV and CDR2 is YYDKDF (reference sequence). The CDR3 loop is CATSSPSASGRDTQYF. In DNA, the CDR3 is TGTGCCACCAGCTCCCCCTCGGCTAGCGGGAGGGATACGCAGTATTTT. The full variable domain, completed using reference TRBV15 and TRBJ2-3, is DAMVIQNPRYQVTQFGKPVTLSCSQTLNHNVMYWYQQKSSQAPKLLFHYYDKDFNNEADTPDNFQSRRPNTSFCFLDIRSPGLGDTAMYLCATSSPSASGRDTQYFGPGTRLTVL.

The CDR3 here is CASSPLPSSYNEQFF. The CDR3 nucleotides read TGTGCCAGCAGTCCTTTGCCAAGCTCCTACAATGAGCAGTTCTTC. This chain connects TRBV6-1 to TRBJ2-1; D not resolved. Between the trimmed V and J ends, which lost 5 bases and 0 bases, there was a span of 11 bases. The germline V gene has CDR1 MNHNS and CDR2 SASEGT. This CDR3 has 15 amino acids.

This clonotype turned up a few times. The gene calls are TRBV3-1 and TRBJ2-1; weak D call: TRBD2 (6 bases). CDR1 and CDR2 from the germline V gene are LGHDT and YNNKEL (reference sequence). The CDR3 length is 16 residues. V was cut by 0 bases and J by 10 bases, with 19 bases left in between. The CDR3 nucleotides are TGTGCCAGCAGCCAAGATTGGGCCAGGAGGGCAGGCGAGCAGTTCTTC. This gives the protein CASSQDWARRAGEQFF.

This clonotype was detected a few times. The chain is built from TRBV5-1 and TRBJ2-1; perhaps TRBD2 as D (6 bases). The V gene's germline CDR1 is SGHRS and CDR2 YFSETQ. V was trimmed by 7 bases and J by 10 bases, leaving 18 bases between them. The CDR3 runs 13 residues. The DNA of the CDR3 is TGCGCCAGCCGGCGGGAAGGCCAAGTGGAGCAGTTCTTC. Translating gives CASRREGQVEQFF.

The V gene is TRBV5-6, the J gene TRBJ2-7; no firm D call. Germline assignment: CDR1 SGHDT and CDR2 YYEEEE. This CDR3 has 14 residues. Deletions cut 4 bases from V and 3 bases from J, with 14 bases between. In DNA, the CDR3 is TGTGCCAGCAGCCACGGCGGCTATGGCTACGAGCAGTACTTC. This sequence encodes CASSHGGYGYEQYF.

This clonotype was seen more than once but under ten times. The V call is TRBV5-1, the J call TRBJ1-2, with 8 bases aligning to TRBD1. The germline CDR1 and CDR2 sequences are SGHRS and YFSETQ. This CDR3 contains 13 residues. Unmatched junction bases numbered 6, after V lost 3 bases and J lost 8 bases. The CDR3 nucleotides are TGCGCCAGCAGCTATCAGGGGGCGCAAGGCTACACCTTC. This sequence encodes CASSYQGAQGYTF.

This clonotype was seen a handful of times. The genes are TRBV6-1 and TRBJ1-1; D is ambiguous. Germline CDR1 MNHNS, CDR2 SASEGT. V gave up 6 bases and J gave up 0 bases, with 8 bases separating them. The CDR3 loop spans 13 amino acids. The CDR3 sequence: CASRRIVNTEAFF. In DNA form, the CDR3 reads TGTGCCAGCAGAAGAATCGTGAACACTGAAGCTTTCTTT.

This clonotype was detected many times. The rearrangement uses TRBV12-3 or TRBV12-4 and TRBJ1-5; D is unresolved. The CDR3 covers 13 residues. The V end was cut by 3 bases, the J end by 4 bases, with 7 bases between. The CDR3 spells CASSFGRNQPQHF. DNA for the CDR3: TGTGCCAGCAGTTTCGGGCGTAATCAGCCCCAGCATTTT.

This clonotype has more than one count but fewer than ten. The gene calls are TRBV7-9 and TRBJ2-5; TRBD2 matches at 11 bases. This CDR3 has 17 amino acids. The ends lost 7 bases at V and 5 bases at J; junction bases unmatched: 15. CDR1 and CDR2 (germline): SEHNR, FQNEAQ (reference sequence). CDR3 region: CASTSTGSGRARETQYF. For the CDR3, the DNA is TGTGCCAGCACCTCAACCGGTAGCGGGAGGGCCCGTGAGACCCAGTACTTC.

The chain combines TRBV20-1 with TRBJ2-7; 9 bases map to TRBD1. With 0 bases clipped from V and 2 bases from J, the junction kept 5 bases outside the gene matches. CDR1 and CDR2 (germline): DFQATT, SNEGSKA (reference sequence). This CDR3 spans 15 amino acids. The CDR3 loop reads CSARDGTGKAYEQYF. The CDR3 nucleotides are TGCAGTGCTAGAGATGGGACAGGGAAAGCCTACGAGCAGTACTTC.

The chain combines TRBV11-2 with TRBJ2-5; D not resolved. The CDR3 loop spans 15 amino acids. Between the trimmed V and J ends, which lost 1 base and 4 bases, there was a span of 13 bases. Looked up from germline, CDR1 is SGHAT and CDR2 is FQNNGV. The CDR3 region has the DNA TGTGCCAGCAGCTTAGTAGGGCAGAAAAGAGAGACCCAGTACTTC. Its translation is CASSLVGQKRETQYF.

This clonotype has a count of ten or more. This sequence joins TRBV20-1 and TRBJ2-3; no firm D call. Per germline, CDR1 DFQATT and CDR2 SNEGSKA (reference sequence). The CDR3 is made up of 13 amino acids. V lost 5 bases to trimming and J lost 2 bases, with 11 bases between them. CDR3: CSAESVSTDTQYF. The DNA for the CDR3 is TGCAGTGCTGAAAGCGTATCCACAGATACGCAGTATTTT.